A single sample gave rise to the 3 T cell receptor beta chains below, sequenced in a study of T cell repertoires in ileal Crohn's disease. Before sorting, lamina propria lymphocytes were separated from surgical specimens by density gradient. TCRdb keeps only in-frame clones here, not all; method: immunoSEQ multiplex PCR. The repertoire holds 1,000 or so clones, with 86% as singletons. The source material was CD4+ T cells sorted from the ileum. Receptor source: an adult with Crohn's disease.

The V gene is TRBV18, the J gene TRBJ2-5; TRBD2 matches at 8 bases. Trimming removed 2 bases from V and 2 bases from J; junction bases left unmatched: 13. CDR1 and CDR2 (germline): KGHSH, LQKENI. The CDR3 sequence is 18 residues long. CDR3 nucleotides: TGTGCCAGCTCACCAGTTATTTTGCGGGAGGCCTCACAAGAGACCCAGTACTTC. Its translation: CASSPVILREASQETQYF.

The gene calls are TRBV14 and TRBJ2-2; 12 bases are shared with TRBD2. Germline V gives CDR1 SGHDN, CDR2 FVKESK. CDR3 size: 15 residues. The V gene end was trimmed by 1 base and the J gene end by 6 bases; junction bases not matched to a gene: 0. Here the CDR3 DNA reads TGTGCCAGCAGCCAAGGACTAGCGGGGGCCGGGGAGCTGTTTTTT. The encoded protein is CASSQGLAGAGELFF.

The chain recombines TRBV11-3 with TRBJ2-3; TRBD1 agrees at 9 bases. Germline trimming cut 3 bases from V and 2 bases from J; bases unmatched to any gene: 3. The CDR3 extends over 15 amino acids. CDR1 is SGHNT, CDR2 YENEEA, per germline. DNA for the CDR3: TGTGCCAGCAGCTTCGACAGGGGGGTCACAGATACGCAGTATTTT. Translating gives CASSFDRGVTDTQYF.